This TCR beta chain stems from a study of blood T cell repertoires in COVID-19. At the level of the study: Donors in the United States, Italy and Spain gave samples during acute or convalescent COVID-19. PBMCs, B-cell-depleted T cells, or T cells provided the cDNA or gDNA that made up the material.

In the original analysis: Researchers report that nucleated cell counts were estimated from reference gene primer amplification. The assay was immunoSEQ multiplex PCR, and TCRdb's table has in-frame clones only and misses some. Clone size and the V and J calls come from that table; the DNA yielded D and trimming. The table has about 59,000 clones, approximately 80% seen once. The V segment lost 5 bases and the J segment 0 bases; nucleotides outside the gene matches: 3. This CDR3 spans 15 amino acids. Germline CDR1 SGHTA, CDR2 FQGNSA. The chain combines TRBV7-2 with TRBJ1-4; 7 nucleotides align to TRBD1. The sequence was collected from a woman of 80 years or more with active or convalescent COVID-19. Sequencing used peripheral blood. CDR3 loop: CASSLTGSTNEKLFF. For the CDR3, the DNA is TGTGCCAGCAGCCTGACAGGGTCAACTAATGAAAAACTGTTTTTT.